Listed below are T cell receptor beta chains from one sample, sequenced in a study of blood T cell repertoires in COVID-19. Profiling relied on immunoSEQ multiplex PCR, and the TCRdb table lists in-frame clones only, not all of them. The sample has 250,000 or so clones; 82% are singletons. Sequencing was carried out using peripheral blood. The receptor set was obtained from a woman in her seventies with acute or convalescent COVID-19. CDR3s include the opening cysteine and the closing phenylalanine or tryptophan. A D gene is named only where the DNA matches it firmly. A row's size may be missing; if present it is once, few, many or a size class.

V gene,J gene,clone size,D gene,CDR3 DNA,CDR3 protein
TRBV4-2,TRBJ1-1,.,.,TGTGCCAGCAGCCTCGGATTGGGAGGGACTGAAGCTTTCTTT,CASSLGLGGTEAFF
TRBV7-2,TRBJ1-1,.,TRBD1,TGTGCCAGCAGCTTATTAGGGACAGGGGGCACGGTAGCTTTCTTT,CASSLLGTGGTVAFF
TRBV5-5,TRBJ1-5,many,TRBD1,TGTGCCAGCAGCTGGGGACAGGTCCTTAATCAGCCCCAGCATTTT,CASSWGQVLNQPQHF
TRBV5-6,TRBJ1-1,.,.,TGTGCCAGCAGCTTGGGAGGCGGCAGTCGGAACACTGAAGCTTTCTTT,CASSLGGGSRNTEAFF
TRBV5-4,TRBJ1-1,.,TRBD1,TGTGCCAGCAGCCCACAGGGGGCGGGTGACACTGAAGCTTTCTTT,CASSPQGAGDTEAFF
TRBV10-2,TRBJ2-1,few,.,TGCGCCAGCAGAGTGGCGGGGCCGCCCTCCTACAATGAGCAGTTCTTC,CASRVAGPPSYNEQFF
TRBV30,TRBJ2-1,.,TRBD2,TGTGCCTGGAGTCCCCCGAGACTAGCGGGGGGGAATGAGCAGTTCTTC,CAWSPPRLAGGNEQFF
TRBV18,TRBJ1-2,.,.,TGTGCCAGCTCACCCAATCGGGAAGGCTACACCTTC,CASSPNREGYTF
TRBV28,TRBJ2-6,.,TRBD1,TGTGCCAGCAGCGAGACAGGGTTCCCCGTCCTGACTTTC,CASSETGFPVLTF
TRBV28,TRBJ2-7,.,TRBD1,TGTGCCAGCAGTTCAAGACAGGGGAGCTCCTACGAGCAGTACTTC,CASSSRQGSSYEQYF
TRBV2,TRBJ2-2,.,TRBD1,TGTGCCAGCAGTGAATATAGGCAGGGGGCCTACACCGGGGAGCTGTTTTTT,CASSEYRQGAYTGELFF
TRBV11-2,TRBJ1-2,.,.,TGTGCCAGCAGCTTATCACAGGTGGGGGGCTACACCTTC,CASSLSQVGGYTF
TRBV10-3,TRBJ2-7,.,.,TGTGCCATCAGCGCCAGGACACGAACCATCTACGAGCAGTACTTC,CAISARTRTIYEQYF
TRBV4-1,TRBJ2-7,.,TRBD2,TGCGCCAGCAGCCAGACTAGCCAGAGCAGCTCCTACGAGCAGTACTTC,CASSQTSQSSSYEQYF
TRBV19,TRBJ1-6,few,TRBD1,TGTGCCAGCAGGCAAAGACAGGGCCAGTCACCCCTCCACTTT,CASRQRQGQSPLHF
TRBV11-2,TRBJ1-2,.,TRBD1,TGTGCCAGCAACCGACAGGGGAATTCGAAAGGCTACACCTTC,CASNRQGNSKGYTF
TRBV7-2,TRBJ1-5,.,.,TGTGCCAGCAGCTTAGATCGGGATCAGCCCCAGCATTTT,CASSLDRDQPQHF
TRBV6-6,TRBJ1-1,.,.,TGTGCCAGCAGTTACTCAGGGGTGAACACTGAAGCTTTCTTT,CASSYSGVNTEAFF
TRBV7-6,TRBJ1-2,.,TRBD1,TGTGCCAGCAGCCCTACAGGGGGCGCCTATGGCTACACCTTC,CASSPTGGAYGYTF
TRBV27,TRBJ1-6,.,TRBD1,TGTGCCAGCAGTTCCGAGACAGGGGCTCTCTCACCCCTCCACTTT,CASSSETGALSPLHF
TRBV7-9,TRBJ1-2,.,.,TGTGCCAGCAGCTACGGGCGAGAGGGTGGCTACACCTTC,CASSYGREGGYTF
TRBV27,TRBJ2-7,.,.,TGTGCCAGCGGAGAGAGGGTAGACTACGAGCAGTACTTC,CASGERVDYEQYF
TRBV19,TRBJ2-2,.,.,TGTGCCAGTAGTATAGATCTTTCGACAGGGAGGAGGACCGGGGAGCTGTTTTTT,CASSIDLSTGRRTGELFF
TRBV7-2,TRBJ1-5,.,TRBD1,TGTGCCAGCAGCTCACAGGGGACAAGCAATCAGCCCCAGCATTTT,CASSSQGTSNQPQHF
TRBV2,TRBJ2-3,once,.,TGTGCCAGCAGTGCTCCCGGTAGTAGTAGTACAGATACGCAGTATTTT,CASSAPGSSSTDTQYF
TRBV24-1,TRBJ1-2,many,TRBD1,TGTGCCACCAGGGACAGGTCGGGCTACACCTTC,CATRDRSGYTF
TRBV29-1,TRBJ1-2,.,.,TGCAGCGTTGAACGGTCACTGAACTATGGCTACACCTTC,CSVERSLNYGYTF
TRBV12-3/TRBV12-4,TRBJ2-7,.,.,TGTGCCAGCACTCGAGAAACTTCCTACGAGCAGTACTTC,CASTRETSYEQYF
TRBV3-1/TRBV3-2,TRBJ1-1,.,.,TGTGCCAGCAGCCAAGACCAGGGTTTAGGGCAAGCTTTCTTT,CASSQDQGLGQAFF
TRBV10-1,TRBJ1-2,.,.,TGCGCCAGCAGTTTTGACAGATACTATGGCTACACCTTC,CASSFDRYYGYTF
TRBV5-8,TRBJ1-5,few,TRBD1,TGTGCCAGCAGCGGTCCGGGACAGGGAAACCTTCAGCCCCAGCATTTT,CASSGPGQGNLQPQHF
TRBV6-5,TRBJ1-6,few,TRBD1,TGTGCCAGCATGACGCCCGGGACAGAGAATTCACCCCTCCACTTT,CASMTPGTENSPLHF
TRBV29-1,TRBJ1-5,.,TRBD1,TGCAGCGTTGGGGGGACAGGTGATTATCAGCCCCAGCATTTT,CSVGGTGDYQPQHF
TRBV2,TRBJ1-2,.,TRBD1,TGTGCCAGCAGTGAGCTCTACAGGGGGCACGGCTACACCTTC,CASSELYRGHGYTF
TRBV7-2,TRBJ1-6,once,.,TGTGCCAGCAGTCAATCACGGGCAGTGGCGGGTTCACCCCTCCACTTT,CASSQSRAVAGSPLHF
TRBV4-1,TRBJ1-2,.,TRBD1,TGCGCCAGCAGCCCGATGACCGACAGGGATGGCTACACCTTC,CASSPMTDRDGYTF
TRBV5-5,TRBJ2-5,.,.,TGTGCCAGCAGCTGGACGGGGGAAGAGACCCAGTACTTC,CASSWTGEETQYF
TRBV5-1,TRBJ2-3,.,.,TGCGCCAGCAGCAAGACAGGCACAAGCACAGATACGCAGTATTTT,CASSKTGTSTDTQYF
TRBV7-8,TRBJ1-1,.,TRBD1,TGTGCCAGCAGCTTAGCGGGACAGGGCACTGAAGCTTTCTTT,CASSLAGQGTEAFF
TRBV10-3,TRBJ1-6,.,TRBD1,TGTGCCATCAGTGAGTTTACAGGGGACTCACCCCTCCACTTT,CAISEFTGDSPLHF
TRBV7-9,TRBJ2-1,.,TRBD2,TGTGCCAGCACTGGGACTAGCGGGGGCCGGGGTGAGCAGTTCTTC,CASTGTSGGRGEQFF
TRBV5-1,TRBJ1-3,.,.,TGCGCCAGCAGCTTGGGCCGGCGGGGAGGGGTGTCTGGAAACACCATATATTTT,CASSLGRRGGVSGNTIYF
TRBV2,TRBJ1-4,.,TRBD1,TGTGCCAGCAGTGAAGCTGGACAGGTTAATGAAAAACTGTTTTTT,CASSEAGQVNEKLFF
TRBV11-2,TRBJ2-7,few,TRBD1,TGTGCCAGCAGCTTACGACCTACAGGGGCGATCGACGAGCAGTACTTC,CASSLRPTGAIDEQYF
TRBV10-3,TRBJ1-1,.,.,TGTGCCATCAGGGTTACAGGGCCCAACACTGAAGCTTTCTTT,CAIRVTGPNTEAFF
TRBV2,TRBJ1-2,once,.,TGTGCCAGCAGGACAGGAATCTATGGCTACACCTTC,CASRTGIYGYTF
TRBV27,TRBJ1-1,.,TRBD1,TGTGCCAGCAGTCCACATGGGACAGGGAGGGAAGCTTTCTTT,CASSPHGTGREAFF
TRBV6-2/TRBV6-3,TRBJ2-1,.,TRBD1,TGTGCCAGCAGTCTTTACGGACAGGGGACTAACAATGAGCAGTTCTTC,CASSLYGQGTNNEQFF
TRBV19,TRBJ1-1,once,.,TGTGCCAGTAGTATTTGGAGTCGCATGAACACTGAAGCTTTCTTT,CASSIWSRMNTEAFF
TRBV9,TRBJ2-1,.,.,TGTGCCAGCAGCGACAGGGTACAGTCCTACAATGAGCAGTTCTTC,CASSDRVQSYNEQFF
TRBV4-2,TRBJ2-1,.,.,TGTGCCAGCAGCCAAGATGTAGCTGGCTCCTACAATGAGCAGTTCTTC,CASSQDVAGSYNEQFF
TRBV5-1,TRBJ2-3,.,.,TGCGCCAGCAGCTTACAGGGCATGGGCACAGATACGCAGTATTTT,CASSLQGMGTDTQYF
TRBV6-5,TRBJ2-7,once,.,TGTGCCAGCGCCTCACGTGGTGCGGGGTCCGAGCAGTACTTC,CASASRGAGSEQYF
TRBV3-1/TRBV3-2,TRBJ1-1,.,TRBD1,TGTGCCAGCAGCCAAACCCAGGGGGGCACTGAAGCTTTCTTT,CASSQTQGGTEAFF